These 17 T cell receptor beta chains originate from one sample sequenced in a study of siplizumab effects on memory and regulatory T cells (dated 2019 in TCRdb). The receptor library was made with the immunoSEQ multiplex PCR assay. Entries here come from immuneACCESS through TCRdb and include only in-frame sequences with V and J called. Some clones fail to appear in such tables; in the studies checked, an unresolved V gene covers under half of the shortfall, and the cause of the remainder is unknown. The sample includes some 97,000 clones, with approximately 92% observed a single time. The leading ten clones occupy roughly 2.8% of the sample. Sequencing used CD4+ T cells sorted from blood. The receptors derive from a human donor in good health. Some clones in this sample may be carry-over from other donors' samples.

J is TRBJ1-5 and V is TRBV18; perhaps TRBD1 as D (6 bases). V was cut by 2 bases and J by 4 bases, with 12 bases left in between. The CDR3 runs 15 residues. Looked up from germline, CDR1 is KGHSH and CDR2 is LQKENI. The DNA for the CDR3 is TGTGCCAGCTCACCATTGGACAGACCTAATCAGCCCCAGCATTTT. This encodes CASSPLDRPNQPQHF. The whole variable domain, remainder taken from reference TRBV18 and TRBJ1-5, is NAGVMQNPRHLVRRRGQEARLRCSPMKGHSHVYWYRQLPEEGLKFMVYLQKENIIDESGMPKERFSAEFPKEGPSILRIQQVVRGDSAAYFCASSPLDRPNQPQHFGDGTRLSIL.

This chain connects TRBV7-6 to TRBJ2-6; D gene ambiguous. This CDR3 region has 18 residues. CDR1 is SGHVS, CDR2 FNYEAQ, per germline. Trimming cost V 2 bases and J 1 base, with 15 bases left between them. This chain's CDR3 is CASSLFRPYSSGANVLTF. The CDR3 DNA reads TGTGCCAGCAGCTTATTCAGGCCCTACAGTTCTGGGGCCAACGTCCTGACTTTC. The complete variable domain, with remaining parts taken from reference TRBV7-6 and TRBJ2-6, reads GAGVSQSPRYKVTKRGQDVALRCDPISGHVSLYWYRQALGQGPEFLTYFNYEAQQDKSGLPNDRFSAERPEGSISTLTIQRTEQRDSAMYRCASSLFRPYSSGANVLTFGAGSRLTVL.

The chain employs TRBV30 and TRBJ1-2; D is undetermined. The germline V gene has CDR1 GTSNPN and CDR2 SVGIG (reference sequence). The CDR3 has 13 amino acids. V lost 0 bases and J lost 1, with 6 bases in between. The CDR3 loop reads CAWSVQNNYGYTF. CDR3 DNA sequence: TGTGCCTGGAGTGTACAGAATAACTATGGCTACACCTTC.

The V call is TRBV7-9, the J call TRBJ2-3; D not certain. Germline V gene data show CDR1 as SEHNR and CDR2 as FQNEAQ (reference sequence). The CDR3 spans 17 residues. V dropped 1 base and J dropped 4 bases, with 18 bases sitting between them. CDR3 in DNA: TGTGCCAGCAGCTTAGATCGTCGCGTTGTCAAAGCAGATACGCAGTATTTT. It translates to CASSLDRRVVKADTQYF.

The gene calls are TRBV6-5 and TRBJ1-2, with TRBD1 identical over 10 bases. CDR3 length: 12 amino acids. Germline V gene sequence: CDR1 MNHEY, CDR2 SVGAGI. Germline trimming cut 6 bases from V and 7 bases from J; bases unmatched to any gene: 2. In nucleotides, the CDR3 is TGTGCCAGCAGCCGACAGGGGGCTGGCTACACCTTC. This sequence encodes CASSRQGAGYTF.

V gene TRBV6-5 combines with J gene TRBJ2-7; D uncertain. V was trimmed by 6 bases and J by 2 bases, leaving 17 bases between them. The CDR3 is 15 amino acids. Germline V lookup: CDR1 MNHEY, CDR2 SVGAGI. This chain's CDR3 is CASSNRAYNPYEQYF. CDR3 bases: TGTGCCAGCAGCAACAGAGCATACAATCCCTACGAGCAGTACTTC.

This chain links TRBV7-4 with TRBJ1-2; unclear D gene. Trimming cost V 5 bases and J 0 bases, with 13 bases left between them. Germline lookup yields CDR1 SGHVT and CDR2 SQSDAQ. The CDR3 runs to 15 residues. The CDR3 is CASSPPGKTNYGYTF. As DNA, the CDR3 is TGTGCCAGCAGCCCCCCCGGGAAGACTAACTATGGCTACACCTTC.

V gene TRBV29-1 combines with J gene TRBJ2-2; 12 nucleotides match TRBD2. The CDR3 has 15 amino acids. From germline, CDR1 is SQVTM and CDR2 ANQGSEA. Unmatched junction bases numbered 5, after V lost 4 bases and J lost 5 bases. The CDR3 bases are TGCAGCGTTGTTCTAGCGGGAGGGCTTACCGGGGAGCTGTTTTTT. Residues: CSVVLAGGLTGELFF.

V is TRBV12-5 and J is TRBJ1-2; TRBD1 might be the D (5 bases). This CDR3 comprises 21 residues. Trimming pared 0 bases from V and 1 base from J, leaving 27 bases between. The V gene's germline CDR1 is LGHNT and CDR2 FRNRAP. CDR3 amino acids: CASGLVRQGPRWKPLNYGYTF. CDR3 nucleotides: TGTGCTAGTGGTTTGGTCCGGCAGGGCCCTCGGTGGAAACCACTTAACTATGGCTACACCTTC.

The count of this clone is one. The rearrangement joins TRBV7-2 to TRBJ1-2; 7 bases are shared with TRBD1. V lost 3 bases and J lost 8; bases outside the gene matches: 6. There are 13 residues in the CDR3. Germline CDR1 SGHTA, CDR2 FQGNSA. As DNA, the CDR3 is TGTGCCAGCAGCTTGGGACAGTCGGACGGCTACACCTTC. Translation: CASSLGQSDGYTF. The entire variable domain, with the rest obtained from reference TRBV7-2 and TRBJ1-2, is as follows: GAGVSQSPSNKVTEKGKDVELRCDPISGHTALYWYRQSLGQGLEFLIYFQGNSAPDKSGLPSDRFSAERTGGSVSTLTIQRTQQEDSAVYLCASSLGQSDGYTFGSGTRLTVV.

The CDR3 spells CASSLTLVGGTDTQYF. In DNA, the CDR3 is TGTGCCAGCAGCTTAACGCTTGTGGGCGGCACAGATACGCAGTATTTT. The V and J genes are TRBV7-8 and TRBJ2-3; D unclear. The V gene lost 2 bases and the J gene lost 1 base, with 13 bases spanning the gap. The CDR3 spans 16 residues. Germline CDR1 reads SGHVS; CDR2 reads FQNEAQ.

J is TRBJ2-3 and V is TRBV7-9; D gene unclear. Trimming removed 2 bases at V and 4 bases at J, with 7 bases between. In germline, CDR1 is SEHNR, CDR2 FQNEAQ (reference sequence). The CDR3 is 13 amino acids. The CDR3 DNA reads TGTGCCAGCAGCTTAAATCGACCAGATACGCAGTATTTT. Translation gives CASSLNRPDTQYF.

The CDR3: CATSRDLQRGYGYTF. DNA for the CDR3: TGTGCCACCAGCAGAGACTTGCAGCGGGGCTATGGCTACACCTTC. This chain links TRBV15 with TRBJ1-2; no clear D gene. This CDR3 comprises 15 residues. Trimming pared 0 bases from V and 4 bases from J, leaving 12 bases between. Germline V CDR1 and CDR2: LNHNV, YYDKDF (reference sequence). The full variable domain, with the rest looked up from reference TRBV15 and TRBJ1-2, is DAMVIQNPRYQVTQFGKPVTLSCSQTLNHNVMYWYQQKSSQAPKLLFHYYDKDFNNEADTPDNFQSRRPNTSFCFLDIRSPGLGDTAMYLCATSRDLQRGYGYTFGSGTRLTVV.

V usage is TRBV6-1 and J usage is TRBJ2-7, with 8 bases lining up with TRBD1. With 0 bases clipped from V and 2 bases from J, the junction kept 3 bases outside the gene matches. Germline V gene lookup returns CDR1 MNHNS and CDR2 SASEGT. CDR3 length equals 15 residues. CDR3 amino acids: CASSEAGQVTYEQYF. CDR3 nucleotides: TGTGCCAGCAGTGAAGCGGGACAGGTAACCTACGAGCAGTACTTC.

The genes are TRBV28 and TRBJ2-3; D gene unclear. V lost 6 bases to trimming and J lost 6 bases, with 25 bases between them. The CDR3 extends over 17 amino acids. CDR1 is MDHEN, CDR2 SYDVKM, per germline. The CDR3 region is CASRITNFRTVTDTQYF. The CDR3 DNA is TGTGCCAGCAGAATTACGAACTTCCGGACCGTAACTGATACGCAGTATTTT.

The rearrangement links TRBV19 to TRBJ2-3, with 7 bases that match TRBD2. This CDR3 region has 18 residues. After removal of 3 bases from V and 0 bases from J, the junction contained 12 bases not matched to a gene. Germline assignment: CDR1 LNHDA and CDR2 SQIVND (reference sequence). This CDR3 is CASSIIAGEFYSTDTQYF. The CDR3 DNA reads TGTGCCAGTAGTATTATTGCGGGAGAGTTCTATAGCACAGATACGCAGTATTTT.

The chain combines TRBV9 with TRBJ1-1; TRBD1 aligns across 7 bases. The V gene's germline CDR1 is SGDLS and CDR2 YYNGEE. This CDR3 is built from 16 residues. V shed 5 bases, J shed 2 bases, and the junction held 12 bases outside the gene matches. The CDR3 nucleotides read TGTGCCAGCAGTGGAGGGGGCAGGGGGAGTAACACTGAAGCTTTCTTT. This translates into CASSGGGRGSNTEAFF.